This T cell receptor beta chain was observed in a study of blood T cell repertoires in COVID-19. Study information: Some COVID-19 samples were acute and others convalescent; all came from the United States, Italy and Spain.

Sequencing used immunoSEQ multiplex PCR; TCRdb keeps in-frame clones, though not all of them. The top ten hold roughly a tenth of the sample, which has around 180,000 clones, more than 65% seen once. The CDR3 length is 13 residues. The germline V gene has CDR1 LNHDA and CDR2 SQIVND (reference sequence). Trimming pared 5 bases from V and 4 bases from J, leaving 9 bases between. V gene TRBV19 combines with J gene TRBJ2-1, with no clear D. The origin of this receptor is a woman older than 75 with active or convalescent COVID-19. Sequencing was done on a sample of peripheral blood. The CDR3: CASSSSPYNEQFF. CDR3 bases: TGTGCCAGTAGTTCAAGCCCTTACAATGAGCAGTTCTTC. Supplemented by reference TRBV19 and TRBJ2-1, the full variable domain reads DGGITQSPKYLFRKEGQNVTLSCEQNLNHDAMYWYRQDPGQGLRLIYYSQIVNDFQKGDIAEGYSVSREKKESFPLTVTSAQKNPTAFYLCASSSSPYNEQFFGPGTRLTVL.